This entry is about one T cell receptor (delta chain). A junction boundary mismatches the germline segment, possibly from a read error. The CDR3 consists of 19 residues. Germline V CDR1 and CDR2: TSWWSYY, QGS. This entry comes from a study of gamma-delta T cells after stem cell transplantation. TCRdb reprocessed the RT-PCR reads using CATT. The data hold 2,000 to 3,000 delta-chain clones, with less than 30% observed a single time. The chain joins TRDV1 to TRDJ1, with TRDD2 matching 8 bases. This TCR came from a human donor. It is not recorded whose cells these are; they may come from a transplant donor. Sequencing was performed on gamma-delta T cells. The CDR3 region is CAIGTTSYLVIWYTDKLIF. CDR3 DNA sequence: TGTGCTATTGGGACGACTTCCTACTTGGTGATATGGTACACCGATAAACTCATCTTT.